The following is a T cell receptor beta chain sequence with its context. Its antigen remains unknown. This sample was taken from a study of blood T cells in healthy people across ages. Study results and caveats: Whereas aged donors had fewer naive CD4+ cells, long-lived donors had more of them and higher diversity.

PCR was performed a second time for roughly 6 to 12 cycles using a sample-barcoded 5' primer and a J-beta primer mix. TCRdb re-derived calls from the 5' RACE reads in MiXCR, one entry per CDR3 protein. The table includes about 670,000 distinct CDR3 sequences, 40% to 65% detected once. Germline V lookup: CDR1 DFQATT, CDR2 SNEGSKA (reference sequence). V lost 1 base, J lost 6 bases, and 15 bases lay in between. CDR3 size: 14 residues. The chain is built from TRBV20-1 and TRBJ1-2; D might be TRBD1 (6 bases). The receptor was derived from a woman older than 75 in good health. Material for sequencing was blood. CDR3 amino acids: CSARVTQGTDGYTF. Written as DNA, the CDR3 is TGCAGTGCTAGAGTGACACAGGGAACTGATGGCTACACCTTC.